This T cell receptor (beta chain) was identified during a study of T cells in Graves' hyperthyroidism and ophthalmopathy. The germline V gene encodes CDR1 SGHTA and CDR2 FQGTGA. Trimming shortened V by 2 bases and J by 7 bases, and 12 bases separated the two germline ends. The CDR3 consists of 14 residues. This clonotype was seen more than once but under ten times. This may arise from a read error, as a much more abundant clone is one base away. Amplification of TCR beta CDR3 regions was performed using RNA transcripts as template. The HTBI primer set served for first-round RT-PCR of the TCR CDR3. TCRdb independently ran MiXCR on the multiplex PCR reads; one entry per CDR3 protein. Of some 500,000 distinct CDR3 sequences listed, roughly 16% are singletons.

The sequence was obtained from a woman aged 25 to 39 with Graves' ophthalmopathy. The chain recombines TRBV7-3 with TRBJ2-1; D unresolved. Sequenced sample: blood. Written as DNA, the CDR3 is TGTGCCAGCAGCTTAGGGTACTTCGGGAATGAGCAGTTCTTC. It codes for CASSLGYFGNEQFF.